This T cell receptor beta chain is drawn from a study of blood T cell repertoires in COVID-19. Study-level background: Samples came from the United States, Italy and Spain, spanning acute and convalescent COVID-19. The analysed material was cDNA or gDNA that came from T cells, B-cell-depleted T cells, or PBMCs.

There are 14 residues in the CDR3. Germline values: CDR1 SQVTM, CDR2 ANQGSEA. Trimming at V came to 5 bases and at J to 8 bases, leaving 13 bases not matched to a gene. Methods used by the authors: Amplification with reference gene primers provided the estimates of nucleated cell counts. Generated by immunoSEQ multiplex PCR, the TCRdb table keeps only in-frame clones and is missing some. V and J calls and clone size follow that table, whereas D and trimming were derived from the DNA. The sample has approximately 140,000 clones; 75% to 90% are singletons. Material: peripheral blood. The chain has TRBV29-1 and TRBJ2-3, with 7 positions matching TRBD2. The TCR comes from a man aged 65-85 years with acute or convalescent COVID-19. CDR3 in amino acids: CSVPHETSPLTQYF. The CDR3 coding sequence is TGCAGCGTTCCACACGAGACTAGCCCACTTACGCAGTATTTT.